A selection of T cell receptor beta chains follows, all from one sample in a study of CXCR4 blockade with PD-1 therapy in pancreatic cancer. Assay: immunoSEQ multiplex PCR; the TCRdb copy retains only in-frame clones and omits some. The sample holds under 20,000 clones, about two thirds seen once. The sequencing sample was made of tumor tissue. Receptor source: a human donor with pancreatic ductal adenocarcinoma. CDR3s include the opening cysteine and the closing phenylalanine or tryptophan. Fields, in order: V gene, clone size, D gene, J gene, CDR3 DNA, CDR3 protein. D genes are given only for firm matches. Only part of the rows carry a size: once, few, many, or a class if the clone is expanded.

V gene: TRBV11-3
clone size: few
D gene: TRBD2
J gene: TRBJ2-5
CDR3 DNA: TGTGCCAGCAGCTTAGAGTGGCTAGCGGGTACCCAGTACTTC
CDR3 protein: CASSLEWLAGTQYF

V gene: TRBV28
clone size: NA
D gene: NA
J gene: TRBJ2-7
CDR3 DNA: TGTGCCAGCATGAACCTGGGCCCCTACGAGCAGTACTTC
CDR3 protein: CASMNLGPYEQYF

V gene: TRBV9
clone size: NA
D gene: TRBD2
J gene: TRBJ2-7
CDR3 DNA: TGTGCCAGCAGTGGGGCGGGAGGGTCTTCATACGAGCAGTACTTC
CDR3 protein: CASSGAGGSSYEQYF

V gene: TRBV11-3
clone size: few
D gene: TRBD2
J gene: TRBJ2-3
CDR3 DNA: TGTGCCAGCAGCTCTAGCGGGAGGGACACAGATACGCAGTATTTT
CDR3 protein: CASSSSGRDTDTQYF

V gene: TRBV29-1
clone size: NA
D gene: NA
J gene: TRBJ2-2
CDR3 DNA: TGCAGCGTTGGAGAGACAGCCCTATTCGGGGAGCTGTTTTTT
CDR3 protein: CSVGETALFGELFF

V gene: TRBV19
clone size: few
D gene: NA
J gene: TRBJ2-1
CDR3 DNA: TGTGCCAGTAGTATCAGAGGGACCTACAATGAGCAGTTCTTC
CDR3 protein: CASSIRGTYNEQFF

V gene: TRBV19
clone size: NA
D gene: NA
J gene: TRBJ2-6
CDR3 DNA: TGTGCCAGTAGTATAGCTGGGGCCAACGTCCTGACTTTC
CDR3 protein: CASSIAGANVLTF

V gene: TRBV28
clone size: NA
D gene: NA
J gene: TRBJ1-1
CDR3 DNA: TGTGCCAGCAGTTTTGGGGCAGGAAAGGGATTTAATGAAGCTTTCTTT
CDR3 protein: CASSFGAGKGFNEAFF

V gene: TRBV15
clone size: NA
D gene: NA
J gene: TRBJ1-4
CDR3 DNA: TGTGCCACCAGCAGAGATGGTAGGCAGGTTAACGAAAAACTGTTTTTT
CDR3 protein: CATSRDGRQVNEKLFF

V gene: TRBV28
clone size: NA
D gene: TRBD2
J gene: TRBJ2-1
CDR3 DNA: TGTGCCAGCAGTATACCCGGGACTAGCGGTAGGGTAAATGAGCAGTTCTTC
CDR3 protein: CASSIPGTSGRVNEQFF

V gene: TRBV28
clone size: once
D gene: TRBD2
J gene: TRBJ2-1
CDR3 DNA: TGTGCCAGCAGTAGGGAGGGTCCCTACAATGAGCAGTTCTTC
CDR3 protein: CASSREGPYNEQFF

V gene: TRBV28
clone size: NA
D gene: NA
J gene: TRBJ1-1
CDR3 DNA: TGTGCCAGCAGTCCTCAGGTTGCCACTGAAGCTTTCTTT
CDR3 protein: CASSPQVATEAFF

V gene: TRBV11-3
clone size: NA
D gene: TRBD2
J gene: TRBJ2-3
CDR3 DNA: TGTGCCAGCAGCCGCCCCAGCGGGAGGGCAGATACGCAGTATTTT
CDR3 protein: CASSRPSGRADTQYF

V gene: TRBV23-1
clone size: NA
D gene: NA
J gene: TRBJ2-1
CDR3 DNA: TGCGCCACCCCTTTGGGGAGGAGAGGTCGGAATGAGCAGTTCTTC
CDR3 protein: CATPLGRRGRNEQFF

V gene: TRBV11-3
clone size: NA
D gene: NA
J gene: TRBJ1-3
CDR3 DNA: TGTGCCAGCAGCTTAGGGGGGGGCCTATCTGGAAACACCATATATTTT
CDR3 protein: CASSLGGGLSGNTIYF

V gene: TRBV28
clone size: NA
D gene: TRBD2
J gene: TRBJ2-2
CDR3 DNA: TGTGCCAGCAAAGGCGGGAGCTACACCGGGGAGCTGTTTTTT
CDR3 protein: CASKGGSYTGELFF

V gene: TRBV9
clone size: NA
D gene: NA
J gene: TRBJ2-3
CDR3 DNA: TGTGCCAGCAGCGTAGCTACGGGCCAGCCAGATACGCAGTATTTT
CDR3 protein: CASSVATGQPDTQYF

V gene: TRBV23-1
clone size: NA
D gene: NA
J gene: TRBJ2-7
CDR3 DNA: TGCGCCAGCAGCCAAGAGGCAGGGAGAGACTACGAGCAGTACTTC
CDR3 protein: CASSQEAGRDYEQYF

V gene: TRBV28
clone size: NA
D gene: NA
J gene: TRBJ2-7
CDR3 DNA: TGTGCCAGCATGGGCTATCCCGACGAGCAGTACTTC
CDR3 protein: CASMGYPDEQYF

V gene: TRBV5-1
clone size: NA
D gene: NA
J gene: TRBJ1-5
CDR3 DNA: TGCGCCAGCAGCTTCGAAGGGGATAGCAATCAGCCCCAGCATTTT
CDR3 protein: CASSFEGDSNQPQHF

V gene: TRBV9
clone size: few
D gene: NA
J gene: TRBJ1-4
CDR3 DNA: TGTGCCAGCAGCGACGGCCAGGCTAATGAAAAACTGTTTTTT
CDR3 protein: CASSDGQANEKLFF

V gene: TRBV28
clone size: NA
D gene: TRBD2
J gene: TRBJ2-7
CDR3 DNA: TGTGCCAGCCGTCCTAGCGGGAGCGTCTACGAGCAGTACTTC
CDR3 protein: CASRPSGSVYEQYF

V gene: TRBV6-8
clone size: NA
D gene: NA
J gene: TRBJ2-5
CDR3 DNA: TGTGCCAGCAGTGCACCGGGACACCCAACTGAGGAGACCCAGTACTTC
CDR3 protein: CASSAPGHPTEETQYF

V gene: TRBV15
clone size: NA
D gene: NA
J gene: TRBJ2-1
CDR3 DNA: TGTGCCACCAGCAGTCCGGGAGCCTACAATGAGCAGTTCTTC
CDR3 protein: CATSSPGAYNEQFF

V gene: TRBV28
clone size: NA
D gene: TRBD1
J gene: TRBJ1-1
CDR3 DNA: TGTGCCAGCAGTTTACCAGAGGAAACAGGGGGGATGAACACTGAAGCTTTCTTT
CDR3 protein: CASSLPEETGGMNTEAFF

V gene: TRBV19
clone size: NA
D gene: NA
J gene: TRBJ2-2
CDR3 DNA: TGTGCCAGTATTGCGGAGTTAGGACGTCGCGGCACCGGGGAGCTGTTTTTT
CDR3 protein: CASIAELGRRGTGELFF

V gene: TRBV29-1
clone size: NA
D gene: NA
J gene: TRBJ2-2
CDR3 DNA: TGCAGTTCAGAAGAGGGAAACACCGGGGAGCTGTTTTTT
CDR3 protein: CSSEEGNTGELFF

V gene: TRBV29-1
clone size: NA
D gene: NA
J gene: TRBJ2-3
CDR3 DNA: TGCAGCGTTGACGGCCCCACAGATACGCAGTATTTT
CDR3 protein: CSVDGPTDTQYF

V gene: TRBV30
clone size: NA
D gene: TRBD2
J gene: TRBJ2-1
CDR3 DNA: TGTGCCTGGAGTACGACGGGAGGTTACAATGAGCAGTTCTTC
CDR3 protein: CAWSTTGGYNEQFF

V gene: TRBV28
clone size: once
D gene: NA
J gene: TRBJ2-7
CDR3 DNA: TGTGCCAGCGCATGGGCCTGGGGGGAGCAGTACTTC
CDR3 protein: CASAWAWGEQYF

V gene: TRBV28
clone size: NA
D gene: NA
J gene: TRBJ2-3
CDR3 DNA: TGTGCCAGCAGAGACCCGGCAGATACGCAGTATTTT
CDR3 protein: CASRDPADTQYF

V gene: TRBV28
clone size: NA
D gene: TRBD1
J gene: TRBJ2-7
CDR3 DNA: TGTGCCAGCAGCTCTCCGGGACAGCGGACCTCCTACGAGCAGTACTTC
CDR3 protein: CASSSPGQRTSYEQYF

V gene: TRBV28
clone size: NA
D gene: NA
J gene: TRBJ2-2
CDR3 DNA: TGTGCCAGCCTCGGGGCAGGGAGGAACACCGGGGAGCTGTTTTTT
CDR3 protein: CASLGAGRNTGELFF

V gene: TRBV14
clone size: NA
D gene: NA
J gene: TRBJ2-7
CDR3 DNA: TGTGCCAGCAGCCAGAGAAGCGCAAGGCAGTACTTC
CDR3 protein: CASSQRSARQYF

V gene: TRBV15
clone size: NA
D gene: NA
J gene: TRBJ1-1
CDR3 DNA: TGTGCCACCAGCAATAGGGGAAGGAACACTGAAGCTTTCTTT
CDR3 protein: CATSNRGRNTEAFF

V gene: TRBV19
clone size: NA
D gene: NA
J gene: TRBJ1-4
CDR3 DNA: TGTGCCAGTAGTATAGCCCAGGGGAGAAAACTGTTTTTT
CDR3 protein: CASSIAQGRKLFF

V gene: TRBV19
clone size: NA
D gene: NA
J gene: TRBJ2-2
CDR3 DNA: TGTGCCACCCCGGACTATAACACCGGGGAGCTGTTTTTT
CDR3 protein: CATPDYNTGELFF

V gene: TRBV29-1
clone size: NA
D gene: NA
J gene: TRBJ2-1
CDR3 DNA: TGCAGCGTTGAAGGCCTCAGATTAAGAAGCTCCTACAATGAGCAGTTCTTC
CDR3 protein: CSVEGLRLRSSYNEQFF

V gene: TRBV29-1
clone size: NA
D gene: NA
J gene: TRBJ2-1
CDR3 DNA: TGCAGCGTGGGGACACCCTACAATGAGCAGTTCTTC
CDR3 protein: CSVGTPYNEQFF

V gene: TRBV28
clone size: few
D gene: NA
J gene: TRBJ1-2
CDR3 DNA: TGTGCCAGCAGTCCCACCCTGTTCCGGCAGGACGTGGGATATTTC
CDR3 protein: CASSPTLFRQDVGYF

V gene: TRBV19
clone size: NA
D gene: NA
J gene: TRBJ2-7
CDR3 DNA: TGTGCCAGTAGTCCCGCCGGTATGGGCTACGAGCAGTACTTC
CDR3 protein: CASSPAGMGYEQYF

V gene: TRBV6-8
clone size: NA
D gene: NA
J gene: TRBJ1-6
CDR3 DNA: TGTGCCAGCAGTTACCAGCCCACCAATTCACCCCTCCACTTT
CDR3 protein: CASSYQPTNSPLHF

V gene: TRBV11-3
clone size: NA
D gene: NA
J gene: TRBJ1-3
CDR3 DNA: TGTGCCAGCAGCTTAGGCCTACAGGGCAGTGACACCATATATTTT
CDR3 protein: CASSLGLQGSDTIYF

V gene: TRBV6-8
clone size: few
D gene: NA
J gene: TRBJ2-2
CDR3 DNA: TGTGCCAGCAGTCGAGGGAGTATAATGGGGGAGCTGTTTTTT
CDR3 protein: CASSRGSIMGELFF

V gene: TRBV19
clone size: once
D gene: NA
J gene: TRBJ1-2
CDR3 DNA: TGTGCCAGTAGCAGGACAGAGTATGGCTACACCTTC
CDR3 protein: CASSRTEYGYTF

V gene: TRBV19
clone size: NA
D gene: TRBD1
J gene: TRBJ1-1
CDR3 DNA: TGTGCCAGTAGGGGACAGGGGGGCACTGAAGCTTTCTTT
CDR3 protein: CASRGQGGTEAFF

V gene: TRBV11-3
clone size: few
D gene: NA
J gene: TRBJ1-1
CDR3 DNA: TGTGCCAGCAGCTCCTCAGGAGCGATTGGGACTGAAGCTTTCTTT
CDR3 protein: CASSSSGAIGTEAFF

V gene: TRBV28
clone size: once
D gene: TRBD1
J gene: TRBJ1-2
CDR3 DNA: TGTGCCAGCGGAACAGGGGATACTGGCTACACCTTC
CDR3 protein: CASGTGDTGYTF

V gene: TRBV18
clone size: once
D gene: NA
J gene: TRBJ2-2
CDR3 DNA: TGTGCCAGCTCATCCTTTCGCGAGAACACCGGGGAGCTGTTTTTT
CDR3 protein: CASSSFRENTGELFF

V gene: TRBV19
clone size: NA
D gene: NA
J gene: TRBJ1-4
CDR3 DNA: TGTGCCAGTCGCGACACGCGGGGGGCTAATGAAAAACTGTTTTTT
CDR3 protein: CASRDTRGANEKLFF

V gene: TRBV28
clone size: NA
D gene: NA
J gene: TRBJ1-1
CDR3 DNA: TGTGCCAGCAGCGATAGGGGCAGCACTGAAGCTTTCTTT
CDR3 protein: CASSDRGSTEAFF

V gene: TRBV28
clone size: NA
D gene: NA
J gene: TRBJ1-4
CDR3 DNA: TGTGCCAGCAGTTTATTCCGGCAGGGACCAACTAATGAAAAACTGTTTTTT
CDR3 protein: CASSLFRQGPTNEKLFF

V gene: TRBV11-3
clone size: few
D gene: NA
J gene: TRBJ1-2
CDR3 DNA: TGTGCCAGCAGCCTAGTTACTACGATCAATGGCTACACCTTC
CDR3 protein: CASSLVTTINGYTF

V gene: TRBV9
clone size: few
D gene: NA
J gene: TRBJ2-7
CDR3 DNA: TGTGCCAGCCGAAAATCAGCTTACGAGCAGTACTTC
CDR3 protein: CASRKSAYEQYF

V gene: TRBV15
clone size: NA
D gene: TRBD2
J gene: TRBJ2-7
CDR3 DNA: TGTGCCACCAGCAGAGACCTAGCGGGAGAAGCACTGCAGTACTTC
CDR3 protein: CATSRDLAGEALQYF

V gene: TRBV18
clone size: NA
D gene: NA
J gene: TRBJ1-1
CDR3 DNA: TGTGCCAGCTCACCGGGACGGACGAACACTGAAGCTTTCTTT
CDR3 protein: CASSPGRTNTEAFF